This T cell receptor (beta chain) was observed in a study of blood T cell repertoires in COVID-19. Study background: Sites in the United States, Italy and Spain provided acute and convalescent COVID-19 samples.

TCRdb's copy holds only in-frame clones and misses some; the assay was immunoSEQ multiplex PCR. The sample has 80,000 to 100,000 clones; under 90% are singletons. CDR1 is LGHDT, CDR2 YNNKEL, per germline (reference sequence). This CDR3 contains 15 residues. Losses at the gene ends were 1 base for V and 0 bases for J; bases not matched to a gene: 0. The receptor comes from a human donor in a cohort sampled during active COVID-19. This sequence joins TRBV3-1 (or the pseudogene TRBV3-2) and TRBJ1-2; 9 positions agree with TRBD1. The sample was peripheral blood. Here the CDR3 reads CASSQGTGANYGYTF. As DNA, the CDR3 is TGTGCCAGCAGCCAAGGGACAGGGGCTAACTATGGCTACACCTTC.